Listed here are 3 T cell receptor beta chains from one sample, sequenced in a study of metastatic and nonmetastatic thyroid tumors. Patients underwent thyroid surgery, and none had received any treatment before it. Using MiXCR, TCRdb reanalyzed the PCR reads. This table has tens of thousands of clones, approximately 15% appearing once. The sample comprised blood. The receptors originated from a female donor with papillary thyroid cancer or a benign thyroid nodule (not recorded which). Some clones in this sample may be carry-over from other donors' samples.

A few counts support this clone. This sequence joins TRBV18 and TRBJ1-2; possibly TRBD1 for D (6 bases). V was clipped by 3 bases and J by 4 bases, with 15 bases between them. CDR3 length equals 15 residues. The germline gives CDR1 KGHSH, CDR2 LQKENI. The CDR3 spells CASSPPTGQIYGYTF. CDR3 DNA: TGTGCCAGCTCACCGCCTACAGGACAGATCTATGGCTACACCTTC.

The chain has TRBV20-1 and TRBJ1-1; the D is unclear. V lost 2 bases to trimming and J lost 1 base, with 11 bases between them. The CDR3 spans 14 residues. CDR1 and CDR2 from the germline V gene are DFQATT and SNEGSKA (reference sequence). CDR3 loop: CSARRELGNTEAFF. In DNA, the CDR3 is TGCAGTGCTAGAAGAGAGTTAGGGAACACTGAAGCTTTCTTT.

This clone has at least ten counts. CDR3 loop: CASSARGDEQFF. The CDR3 coding sequence is TGTGCCAGTAGTGCGAGGGGAGATGAGCAGTTCTTC. The chain uses TRBV19 and TRBJ2-1; tentatively, D is TRBD1 or TRBD2 (5 bases each). Germline lookup yields CDR1 LNHDA and CDR2 SQIVND (reference sequence). V was clipped by 5 bases and J by 8 bases, with 10 bases between them. This CDR3 is 12 amino acids long.